This TCR beta chain originates from a study of T-cell reconstitution after alpha-beta-depleted transplantation in children. This clonotype showed up many times. Its specificity is unknown. Losses at the gene ends were 6 bases for V and 11 bases for J; bases not matched to a gene: 16. There are 14 residues in the CDR3. Germline V gives CDR1 DFQATT, CDR2 SNEGSKA (reference sequence). A TCRbeta library incorporating unique molecular identifiers was prepared. TCRdb reanalysed the PCR reads using MiXCR and keeps one entry per CDR3 protein. The sample has 200,000 to 250,000 distinct CDR3 sequences, approximately 11% seen once. General observations from the study: Some patients showed high day-60 TCRbeta diversity, which derived from surviving recipient T cells and thymic progenitors. It was newly produced T cells that mostly accounted for T-cell counts and diversity one year after transplant.

This chain connects TRBV20-1 to TRBJ2-1, with 7 positions matching TRBD2. The TCR comes from a child under two years old with acute myeloid leukemia, due to receive a stem cell transplant. The source material was PBMCs, sampled before TCRalphabeta/CD19-depleted stem cell transplant. The CDR3 DNA reads TGCAGTGCCATTCCGACTAGCTGGACGGTGAAGCAGTTCTTC. Its translation is CSAIPTSWTVKQFF.